This record covers a single T cell receptor beta chain. Its antigen is still unknown. These data come from a study of shared clonotypes between healthy human individuals. The V end was cut by 4 bases, the J end by 5 bases, with 13 bases between. CDR3 length equals 14 residues. Germline V CDR1 and CDR2: SGDLS, YYNGEE. Sequencing used immunoSEQ multiplex PCR; TCRdb keeps in-frame clones, though not all of them. The sample consists of millions of clones, over 85% of them appearing once. Findings and caveats of the study: Of the naive CD4 clonotypes, around 4.9% were shared across a handful of donors.

This sequence joins TRBV9 and TRBJ2-4, with a weak D call TRBD2 (5 bases). This TCR derives from a man between 18 and 35 years old in good health. The specimen was naive CD4+ T cells sorted from blood. Subset given: CD45RA+ positively selected. The CDR3 coding sequence is TGTGCCAGCAGCCTTGGGCGGGTTCAAAACATTCAGTACTTC. Its protein is CASSLGRVQNIQYF.